A selection of T cell receptor beta chains follows, all from one sample in a study of identifying expanded T cells in peripheral blood. Repertoires were generated with immunoSEQ multiplex PCR, while TCRdb's copy carries only in-frame clones and drops some. Altogether 100,000 to 150,000 clones are present, about 80% being singletons, with the ten largest covering 2.5% to 3.5%. The sequenced sample was blood. Receptors were obtained from a person aged 18-70 years in good health. Both conserved end residues are part of each CDR3. The D gene is left open where the match is weak. Only some rows state a clone size, as once, few, many or a class for expanded clones.

J gene: TRBJ1-1
clone size: .
V gene: TRBV6-5
D gene: .
CDR3 DNA: TGTGCCAGCAGCCCCCCCGGGGGGACTGAAGCTTTCTTT
CDR3 protein: CASSPPGGTEAFF

J gene: TRBJ2-7
clone size: .
V gene: TRBV5-1
D gene: .
CDR3 DNA: TGCGCCAGCAGCTTGGGCCTAGAATTAAACGGGCAGTACTTC
CDR3 protein: CASSLGLELNGQYF

J gene: TRBJ2-3
clone size: .
V gene: TRBV5-4
D gene: .
CDR3 DNA: TGTGCCAGCAGCTTGGCCTTCGCCTCTATAGATACGCAGTATTTT
CDR3 protein: CASSLAFASIDTQYF

J gene: TRBJ1-2
clone size: .
V gene: TRBV30
D gene: .
CDR3 DNA: TGTGCCTCGCGGACCGACTGGGGGAATGGCTACACCTTC
CDR3 protein: CASRTDWGNGYTF

J gene: TRBJ1-1
clone size: .
V gene: TRBV27
D gene: .
CDR3 DNA: TGTGCCAGCAGTTTATCGAGGGTAATGAACACTGAAGCTTTCTTT
CDR3 protein: CASSLSRVMNTEAFF

J gene: TRBJ1-1
clone size: .
V gene: TRBV7-2
D gene: .
CDR3 DNA: TGTGCCAGCCGACTTTCCCTGAACACTGAAGCTTTCTTT
CDR3 protein: CASRLSLNTEAFF

J gene: TRBJ2-1
clone size: few
V gene: TRBV7-8
D gene: TRBD1
CDR3 DNA: TGTGCCAGCAGCTTACAGGGGGCGACGCCCTTTGCAGCGTTCTTC
CDR3 protein: CASSLQGATPFAAFF

J gene: TRBJ2-7
clone size: .
V gene: TRBV5-6
D gene: .
CDR3 DNA: TGTGCCAGCAGCTTCAGGGCCCAAACCTACGAGCAGTACTTC
CDR3 protein: CASSFRAQTYEQYF

J gene: TRBJ2-1
clone size: .
V gene: TRBV19
D gene: TRBD1
CDR3 DNA: TGTGCCAGTAGCATCCGTCCGGGACAGGGGACAAATGAGCAGTTCTTC
CDR3 protein: CASSIRPGQGTNEQFF

J gene: TRBJ1-2
clone size: .
V gene: TRBV9
D gene: .
CDR3 DNA: TGTGCCAGCAGCGTAGACACCCGTGGTGGCTACACCTTC
CDR3 protein: CASSVDTRGGYTF

J gene: TRBJ1-2
clone size: .
V gene: TRBV6-4
D gene: .
CDR3 DNA: TGTGCCAGCAGTGAAACCCCTACAGGAGTCTATGGCTACACCTTC
CDR3 protein: CASSETPTGVYGYTF

J gene: TRBJ2-7
clone size: .
V gene: TRBV7-2
D gene: .
CDR3 DNA: TGTGCCAGCAGCTTCCCGGGGGGGACGGGACAGGGCGGGTACGAGCAGTACTTC
CDR3 protein: CASSFPGGTGQGGYEQYF

J gene: TRBJ1-6
clone size: few
V gene: TRBV18
D gene: .
CDR3 DNA: TGTGCCAGCTCACCAGGAAATAATAATTCACCCCTCCACTTT
CDR3 protein: CASSPGNNNSPLHF

J gene: TRBJ2-7
clone size: .
V gene: TRBV13
D gene: .
CDR3 DNA: TGTGCCAGCAGCTTTTCTCGCTACGAGCAGTACTTC
CDR3 protein: CASSFSRYEQYF

J gene: TRBJ2-1
clone size: once
V gene: TRBV2
D gene: TRBD1
CDR3 DNA: TGTGCCAGCACCTTCGGACAGGGGGCCCGAAATGAGCAGTTCTTC
CDR3 protein: CASTFGQGARNEQFF

J gene: TRBJ2-7
clone size: .
V gene: TRBV5-4
D gene: TRBD2
CDR3 DNA: TGTGCCAGCAGCTTTCCAGGGAGGGGCGAGCAGTACTTC
CDR3 protein: CASSFPGRGEQYF

J gene: TRBJ2-2
clone size: .
V gene: TRBV4-3
D gene: .
CDR3 DNA: TGCGCCAGCAGCCAAGGGTTGGGTCCCGGGGAGCTGTTTTTT
CDR3 protein: CASSQGLGPGELFF

J gene: TRBJ1-1
clone size: .
V gene: TRBV2
D gene: .
CDR3 DNA: TGTGCCAGCAGTGTCCGGGGACGGGTGAACACTGAAGCTTTCTTT
CDR3 protein: CASSVRGRVNTEAFF

J gene: TRBJ1-2
clone size: .
V gene: TRBV19
D gene: .
CDR3 DNA: TGTGCCAGTAGTATCGATTGGGGGGCAAACTATGGCTACACCTTC
CDR3 protein: CASSIDWGANYGYTF

J gene: TRBJ2-7
clone size: .
V gene: TRBV18
D gene: .
CDR3 DNA: TGTGCCAGCTCACCATCGGAGACAACCTACGAGCAGTACTTC
CDR3 protein: CASSPSETTYEQYF

J gene: TRBJ2-7
clone size: .
V gene: TRBV7-2
D gene: TRBD2
CDR3 DNA: TGTGCCAGCAGCCCAGTCAGCGGGGGGGCCTACGAGCAGTACTTC
CDR3 protein: CASSPVSGGAYEQYF

J gene: TRBJ2-1
clone size: .
V gene: TRBV27
D gene: TRBD2
CDR3 DNA: TGTGCCAGCAAGGAGCGGGGGGGCGACTTATACAATGAGCAGTTCTTC
CDR3 protein: CASKERGGDLYNEQFF

J gene: TRBJ1-5
clone size: .
V gene: TRBV6-5
D gene: .
CDR3 DNA: TGTGCCAGCAGTCTACAGGGAAGACAGCCCCAGCATTTT
CDR3 protein: CASSLQGRQPQHF

J gene: TRBJ2-7
clone size: .
V gene: TRBV11-2
D gene: .
CDR3 DNA: TGTGCCAGCAGCCCCGAGGCAGGGTTTTACGAGCAGTACTTC
CDR3 protein: CASSPEAGFYEQYF

J gene: TRBJ2-6
clone size: .
V gene: TRBV11-3
D gene: TRBD1
CDR3 DNA: TGTGCCAGCACCTCCATAGGGGGCTCTCGGACAGGGACTGGGGCCAACGTCCTGACTTTC
CDR3 protein: CASTSIGGSRTGTGANVLTF

J gene: TRBJ1-6
clone size: .
V gene: TRBV25-1
D gene: .
CDR3 DNA: TGTGCCAGCTGCACTGGGAGTTGGAATTCACCCCTCCACTTT
CDR3 protein: CASCTGSWNSPLHF

J gene: TRBJ1-1
clone size: .
V gene: TRBV6-1
D gene: .
CDR3 DNA: TGTGCCAGCAGTACTCCCCGCGGGGGAGCTTTCTTT
CDR3 protein: CASSTPRGGAFF

J gene: TRBJ1-1
clone size: .
V gene: TRBV11-2
D gene: TRBD1
CDR3 DNA: TGTGCCAGCAGCTTCTGGGACAGGGTATTCGCTGAAGCTTTCTTT
CDR3 protein: CASSFWDRVFAEAFF

J gene: TRBJ1-2
clone size: .
V gene: TRBV7-6
D gene: TRBD1
CDR3 DNA: TGTGCCAGCAGCCTACAGGGGGCGATCAGCTACACCTTC
CDR3 protein: CASSLQGAISYTF

J gene: TRBJ1-2
clone size: .
V gene: TRBV18
D gene: .
CDR3 DNA: TGTGCCAGCTCACCAGTCGGCGGATTTAAGTATGGCTACACCTTC
CDR3 protein: CASSPVGGFKYGYTF

J gene: TRBJ2-7
clone size: .
V gene: TRBV6-6
D gene: .
CDR3 DNA: TGTGCCAGCAGCCAGTACGAGCAGTACTTC
CDR3 protein: CASSQYEQYF

J gene: TRBJ2-4
clone size: .
V gene: TRBV4-1
D gene: .
CDR3 DNA: TGCGCCAGCAGCAGGGGGGACGGTTTAGCCAAAAACATTCAGTACTTC
CDR3 protein: CASSRGDGLAKNIQYF

J gene: TRBJ2-3
clone size: once
V gene: TRBV7-2
D gene: .
CDR3 DNA: TGTGCCAGCAGCCCGCGACAAGTTAGCACAGATACGCAGTATTTT
CDR3 protein: CASSPRQVSTDTQYF

J gene: TRBJ2-7
clone size: .
V gene: TRBV29-1
D gene: TRBD1
CDR3 DNA: TGCAGCGTCGGGACAGCTGTCTCCTACGAGCAGTACTTC
CDR3 protein: CSVGTAVSYEQYF

J gene: TRBJ2-5
clone size: .
V gene: TRBV19
D gene: TRBD2
CDR3 DNA: TGTGCCAGTAGTATCCGCGGCGGGGGGTTTAAAGAGACCCAGTACTTC
CDR3 protein: CASSIRGGGFKETQYF

J gene: TRBJ1-6
clone size: .
V gene: TRBV4-1
D gene: .
CDR3 DNA: TGCGCCAGCAGCCACCCATCCGAGACGGATTCACCCCTCCACTTT
CDR3 protein: CASSHPSETDSPLHF

J gene: TRBJ1-1
clone size: .
V gene: TRBV18
D gene: .
CDR3 DNA: TGTGCCAGCTCACCTGGCAAGAACACTGAAGCTTTCTTT
CDR3 protein: CASSPGKNTEAFF

J gene: TRBJ2-3
clone size: .
V gene: TRBV6-4
D gene: TRBD2
CDR3 DNA: TGTGCCAGCAGTGACGATTCGACTAGCGGGGGACATACGCAGTATTTT
CDR3 protein: CASSDDSTSGGHTQYF

J gene: TRBJ2-1
clone size: .
V gene: TRBV6-6
D gene: TRBD2
CDR3 DNA: TGTGCCAGCAAGGGAGCGGGGGAGCTCAATGAGCAGTTCTTC
CDR3 protein: CASKGAGELNEQFF

J gene: TRBJ2-3
clone size: .
V gene: TRBV5-8
D gene: TRBD2
CDR3 DNA: TGTGCCAGCAGCTTGGCCGGGACTAGCCCAGATACGCAGTATTTT
CDR3 protein: CASSLAGTSPDTQYF

J gene: TRBJ1-2
clone size: once
V gene: TRBV7-2
D gene: .
CDR3 DNA: TGTGCCAGCAGCAAACTTACTGGGGGCGACTATGGCTACACCTTC
CDR3 protein: CASSKLTGGDYGYTF

J gene: TRBJ1-5
clone size: .
V gene: TRBV30
D gene: .
CDR3 DNA: TGTGCCTGGAGTCGTGGCCTCAATAATCAGCCCCAGCATTTT
CDR3 protein: CAWSRGLNNQPQHF

J gene: TRBJ2-7
clone size: .
V gene: TRBV7-2
D gene: TRBD1
CDR3 DNA: TGTGCCAGCAGCTACGACAGGGCAGCCTACGAGCAGTACTTC
CDR3 protein: CASSYDRAAYEQYF

J gene: TRBJ1-2
clone size: .
V gene: TRBV2
D gene: .
CDR3 DNA: TGTGCCAGCAGTGAAGCTTCCCGACAGATCGGTGGCTACACCTTC
CDR3 protein: CASSEASRQIGGYTF

J gene: TRBJ2-7
clone size: .
V gene: TRBV5-1
D gene: TRBD1
CDR3 DNA: TGCGCCAGCAGCCCTACTTGGGGACAGGGGGGGAACGAGCAGTACTTC
CDR3 protein: CASSPTWGQGGNEQYF

J gene: TRBJ2-3
clone size: .
V gene: TRBV4-3
D gene: .
CDR3 DNA: TGCGCCAGCAGCCAAGGGTTTAACTACGCCCCGACAGATACGCAGTATTTT
CDR3 protein: CASSQGFNYAPTDTQYF

J gene: TRBJ2-3
clone size: .
V gene: TRBV10-2
D gene: TRBD1
CDR3 DNA: TGCGCCAGCAGTAAGGACAGGCTGAATATTGATACGCAGTATTTT
CDR3 protein: CASSKDRLNIDTQYF